These 26 T cell receptor beta chains were all obtained from the same sample, sequenced in a study of T cells in Graves' hyperthyroidism and ophthalmopathy. Researchers amplified the TCR beta CDR3 regions from RNA transcripts. TCR CDR3 regions were first amplified by RT-PCR with HTBI primers. Each CDR3 protein gets one entry after TCRdb re-called the multiplex PCR reads with MiXCR. Found here are about 640,000 distinct CDR3 sequences, approximately 15% of them singletons; the top ten hold around 13%. What was sequenced was blood. These TCRs come from a woman aged 50 to 60 with Graves' ophthalmopathy.

The sample holds many counts of this clonotype. This chain links TRBV7-2 with TRBJ2-1; D perhaps matches TRBD1 (6 bases). Germline CDR1 reads SGHTA; CDR2 reads FQGNSA. The CDR3 runs 16 residues. V lost 2 bases, J lost 7 bases, and 18 bases lay in between. CDR3 sequence (DNA): TGTGCCAGCAGCTTACTCGGCAGGGGTTTGGGAAATGAGCAGTTCTTC. This codes for CASSLLGRGLGNEQFF.

CDR3 sequence (DNA): TGTGCCAGCAGCCTCACCACCCGACAGAACACTGAAGCTTTCTTT. Translating it yields CASSLTTRQNTEAFF. The V call is TRBV5-6, the J call TRBJ1-1; the D is unclear. Germline CDR1 reads SGHDT; CDR2 reads YYEEEE. Trimming removed 4 bases at V and 1 base at J, with 14 bases between. The CDR3 contains 15 residues.

The gene calls are TRBV20-1 and TRBJ2-3; 11 bases align to TRBD2. Per the germline V gene, CDR1 is DFQATT and CDR2 is SNEGSKA (reference sequence). This CDR3 region has 14 residues. J gave up 1 base and V 6 bases, and 3 bases lay outside the gene matches. The CDR3 region is CSAHSGRGTDTQYF. CDR3 sequence (DNA): TGCAGTGCCCATAGCGGGAGGGGCACAGATACGCAGTATTTT.

The chain uses TRBV27 and TRBJ1-2, with 7 bases identical to TRBD1. This CDR3 comprises 15 residues. Germline trimming cut 4 bases from V and 7 bases from J; bases unmatched to any gene: 12. Germline-derived CDR1 and CDR2 are MNHEY and SMNVEV (reference sequence). The DNA of the CDR3 is TGTGCCAGCAGTTCCCCCGGGACAGTGCCGGGTGGCTACACCTTC. Amino acid sequence: CASSSPGTVPGGYTF.

There are many counts of this clonotype. This sequence joins TRBV20-1 and TRBJ1-1; D is possibly TRBD1 (5 bases). V was trimmed by 4 bases and J by 7 bases, leaving 13 bases between them. The CDR3 extends over 12 amino acids. The germline CDR1 and CDR2 sequences are DFQATT and SNEGSKA (reference sequence). CDR3 sequence reads: CSATQGSGEAFF. The CDR3 nucleotides are TGCAGTGCTACGCAGGGATCGGGTGAAGCTTTCTTT.

This clonotype was counted at least ten times. V is TRBV6-5 and J is TRBJ1-1, with D possibly matching TRBD1 (6 bases). Trimming cost V 0 bases and J 5 bases, with 13 bases left between them. This CDR3 has 15 residues. From germline, CDR1 is MNHEY and CDR2 SVGAGI. The CDR3 bases are TGTGCCAGCAGTTACTCGGGGGGCGGTCGGACTGAAGCTTTCTTT. Protein product: CASSYSGGGRTEAFF.

This clonotype was detected a few times. V gene TRBV20-1 combines with J gene TRBJ2-2; weak D call: TRBD2 (6 bases). The germline CDR1 and CDR2 sequences are DFQATT and SNEGSKA (reference sequence). This CDR3 comprises 12 residues. Deletions cut 1 base from V and 6 bases from J, with 6 bases between. CDR3 sequence reads: CSARGGAGELFF. The DNA of the CDR3 is TGCAGTGCTAGAGGCGGGGCCGGGGAGCTGTTTTTT.

The chain combines TRBV19 with TRBJ2-5, with 10 bases identical to TRBD2. The CDR3 has 15 amino acids. The V gene end was trimmed by 5 bases and the J gene end by 5 bases; junction bases not matched to a gene: 8. Germline V gives CDR1 LNHDA, CDR2 SQIVND (reference sequence). The CDR3 here is CASSSLAGAVETQYF. The CDR3 DNA is TGTGCCAGTAGTTCCCTAGCGGGAGCGGTGGAGACCCAGTACTTC.

This clonotype was picked up many times. The chain employs TRBV3-1 and TRBJ2-1; D may be TRBD2 (6 bases). The V and J ends lost 1 base and 4 bases respectively, with 14 bases between them. Germline-derived CDR1 and CDR2 are LGHDT and YNNKEL (reference sequence). The CDR3 loop spans 16 amino acids. The CDR3 DNA follows: TGTGCCAGCAGCCAAGTGGGCGGGGAGGTATACAATGAGCAGTTCTTC. Its translation is CASSQVGGEVYNEQFF.

Many counts were recorded for this clonotype. The chain is built from TRBV7-9 and TRBJ1-1; no definite D call. The length of the CDR3 is 14 residues. Germline lookup yields CDR1 SEHNR and CDR2 FQNEAQ (reference sequence). Between the trimmed V and J ends, which lost 1 base and 2 bases, there was a span of 8 bases. The CDR3 region is CASSLGLINTEAFF. The CDR3 coding sequence is TGTGCCAGCAGCTTAGGGTTGATCAACACTGAAGCTTTCTTT.

The chain uses TRBV20-1 and TRBJ2-1, with D unclear. With 0 bases removed from V and 7 bases from J, the gap between germline ends came to 4 bases. From germline, CDR1 is DFQATT and CDR2 SNEGSKA (reference sequence). This CDR3 spans 11 amino acids. CDR3 sequence (DNA): TGCAGTGCTAGAGAATGGAATGAGCAGTTCTTC. This gives the protein CSAREWNEQFF.

This clonotype was seen repeatedly, ten times or more. The chain is built from TRBV12-3 or TRBV12-4 and TRBJ1-2; D is perhaps TRBD1 (5 bases). The CDR3 runs to 13 residues. V lost 1 base to trimming and J lost 7 bases, with 10 bases between them. In DNA, the CDR3 is TGTGCCAGCAGTTTAGGAGGGGTCGGTGGCTACACCTTC. Amino acids: CASSLGGVGGYTF.

This clonotype was counted at least ten times. The chain is built from TRBV10-3 and TRBJ1-1; tentatively, D is TRBD1 (5 bases). V was cut by 5 bases and J by 2 bases, with 12 bases left in between. CDR1 is ENHRY, CDR2 SYGVKD, per germline. The CDR3 covers 14 residues. The CDR3 DNA sequence: TGTGCCATCAGTACCGGGACCCCTAACACTGAAGCTTTCTTT. Translating gives CAISTGTPNTEAFF.

This clonotype was counted many times. The chain joins TRBV2 to TRBJ1-1, with TRBD1 identical over 8 bases. Trimming removed 5 bases from V and 6 bases from J; junction bases left unmatched: 5. This CDR3 has 13 amino acids. Germline V gene lookup returns CDR1 SNHLY and CDR2 FYNNEI. The CDR3 coding sequence is TGTGCCAGCAGTCTGGACAGGGTTTCTGAAGCTTTCTTT. Translating gives CASSLDRVSEAFF.

This clonotype has just a few counts. This chain joins TRBV10-3 and TRBJ2-7; TRBD2 aligns across 14 bases. The CDR3 sequence is 14 residues long. CDR1 and CDR2 from the germline V gene are ENHRY and SYGVKD. V was clipped by 8 bases and J by 6 bases; unmatched bases: 6. In DNA, the CDR3 is TGTGCCATCGGGAGACTAGCGGGAGGGTCCGAGCAGTACTTC. Amino acids: CAIGRLAGGSEQYF.

This clonotype has at least ten counts. The chain is built from TRBV7-9 and TRBJ2-1; the D gene is possibly TRBD2 (5 bases). Germline lookup yields CDR1 SEHNR and CDR2 FQNEAQ (reference sequence). The CDR3 covers 16 residues. V shed 1 base and J shed 0 bases, with 10 bases lying between them. CDR3 coding DNA: TGTGCCAGCAGCTTAGGGCGGGTTAGCTCCTACAATGAGCAGTTCTTC. Its protein is CASSLGRVSSYNEQFF.

This clonotype was picked up a small number of times. V and J are TRBV6-6 and TRBJ2-1; no clear D gene. The CDR3 is 16 amino acids. V lost 2 bases and J 0 bases, leaving 11 bases between the germline ends. From germline, CDR1 is MNHNY and CDR2 SVGAGI (reference sequence). The CDR3 is CASSYGLAGSYNEQFF. In DNA form, the CDR3 reads TGTGCCAGCAGTTACGGATTGGCAGGCTCCTACAATGAGCAGTTCTTC.

The chain recombines TRBV5-6 with TRBJ1-6; D is unclear. The germline V gene encodes CDR1 SGHDT and CDR2 YYEEEE. The CDR3 covers 12 residues. V was trimmed by 1 base and J by 10 bases, leaving 6 bases between them. CDR3: CASSLYSSPLHF. As DNA, the CDR3 is TGTGCCAGCAGCTTGTATAGCTCACCCCTCCACTTT.

The genes are TRBV30 and TRBJ2-7, with D possibly being TRBD1 (6 bases). The ends were cut back, 4 bases at V and 3 bases at J, with 13 bases in the middle. Germline CDR1 GTSNPN, CDR2 SVGIG (reference sequence). The CDR3 has 13 amino acids. The DNA of the CDR3 is TGTGCCTGGACAGGGGCCGGTCGCTACGAGCAGTACTTC. The encoded protein is CAWTGAGRYEQYF.

This clonotype was counted a few times. V usage is TRBV7-9 and J usage is TRBJ2-2; 7 nucleotides agree with TRBD2. The V gene end was trimmed by 2 bases and the J gene end by 6 bases; junction bases not matched to a gene: 12. CDR1 is SEHNR, CDR2 FQNEAQ, per germline (reference sequence). There are 17 residues in the CDR3. The CDR3 protein is CASSLLRGGRSPGELFF. The CDR3 DNA reads as TGTGCCAGCAGCTTATTACGAGGCGGGAGAAGCCCCGGGGAGCTGTTTTTT.

The chain uses TRBV18 and TRBJ2-7; possibly TRBD2 for D (5 bases). Trimming took 3 bases from V and 5 from J, leaving 11 bases between them. The germline V gene encodes CDR1 KGHSH and CDR2 LQKENI. This CDR3 spans 13 amino acids. CDR3 region: CASSPRTVNEQYF. The CDR3 DNA is TGTGCCAGCTCACCGAGGACTGTCAACGAGCAGTACTTC.

Remarks on this clonotype: It is unclear where the CDR3 begins or ends on the DNA, so no DNA is shown, and the CDR3 is as TCRdb lists it. The chain has TRBV6-2 or TRBV6-3 and TRBJ2-3; the DNA was not compared with TRBD1, the D call given in the table. The germline V gene has CDR1 MNHEY and CDR2 SVGEGT. The CDR3 totals 22 residues, both ends included. The CDR3 region is CASSELAYEQYFGPGQTDTQYF.

This clonotype was detected ten times or more. This chain uses TRBV12-3 or TRBV12-4 with TRBJ2-7; TRBD1 matches at 10 bases. With V trimmed by 5 bases and J by 4 bases, 5 bases remained unmatched. This CDR3 is built from 14 residues. The CDR3 bases are TGTGCCAGCAGTCAACGGACAGGGGGTTACGAGCAGTACTTC. The encoded protein is CASSQRTGGYEQYF.

Ten or more counts support this clonotype. The chain uses TRBV28 and TRBJ2-7; D assignment may be TRBD1 or TRBD2 (5 bases each). CDR1 and CDR2 (germline): MDHEN, SYDVKM. Trimming removed 5 bases at V and 0 bases at J, with 17 bases between. The CDR3 consists of 16 residues. The CDR3 region is CASSLIGDLRSYEQYF. The CDR3 DNA reads as TGTGCCAGCAGTCTTATTGGGGACCTTCGCTCCTACGAGCAGTACTTC.

This clonotype came up many times. The chain joins TRBV28 to TRBJ2-2; D is ambiguous. The germline V gene has CDR1 MDHEN and CDR2 SYDVKM. Trimming removed 7 bases at V and 1 base at J, with 13 bases between. The CDR3 sequence is 15 residues long. The CDR3 is CASNSAGVNTGELFF. The CDR3, as DNA: TGTGCCAGCAATTCGGCAGGCGTGAACACCGGGGAGCTGTTTTTT.

This clonotype came up a few times. The V and J genes are TRBV28 and TRBJ2-1, with D perhaps matching TRBD1 (5 bases). The CDR3 runs 14 residues. Germline assignment: CDR1 MDHEN and CDR2 SYDVKM. V was cut by 5 bases and J by 6 bases, with 14 bases left in between. Here the CDR3 DNA reads TGTGCCAGCAGTCCCCTCCAGGGTGGCAATGAGCAGTTCTTC. Translation: CASSPLQGGNEQFF.